This entry lists 27 T cell receptor beta chains sequenced from one sample in a study of human T cells and chemical hapten exposure. The starting material, unfractionated whole blood, was used for total RNA extraction. TCRdb called the 5' RACE reads again in MiXCR, with one record for every CDR3 protein. This table holds about 80,000 distinct CDR3 sequences, around a sixth found once. Receptors were obtained from a female donor in good health.

CDR3 loop: CASSLPSGSSDTQYF. In DNA form, the CDR3 reads TGTGCCAGCAGCTTACCTAGCGGGAGCTCAGATACGCAGTATTTT. The chain uses TRBV7-9 and TRBJ2-3, with 10 bases identical to TRBD2. V shed 2 bases, J shed 4 bases, and the junction held 3 bases outside the gene matches. This CDR3 region has 15 residues. Germline V lookup: CDR1 SEHNR, CDR2 FQNEAQ (reference sequence).

This chain connects TRBV27 to TRBJ2-1; TRBD2 matches at 7 bases. This CDR3 is 15 amino acids long. Trimming cost V 6 bases and J 4 bases; bases outside gene matches: 9. CDR1 is MNHEY, CDR2 SMNVEV, per germline (reference sequence). In nucleotides, the CDR3 is TGTGCCAGCAGCCCCCGGGGCGGGGGTTACAATGAGCAGTTCTTC. Residues: CASSPRGGGYNEQFF.

The CDR3 bases are TGTGCCAGCAGTTTATTGACTAACAATGAGCAGTTCTTC. Amino acid sequence: CASSLLTNNEQFF. V is TRBV12-3 or TRBV12-4 and J is TRBJ2-1, with D maybe TRBD2 (5 bases). The CDR3 has 13 residues. The V end lost 2 bases, the J end lost 5 bases, and 7 bases lay between the germline ends.

This clonotype was picked up a small number of times. The CDR3 reads CAWSQGGSEKLFF. In DNA form, the CDR3 reads TGTGCCTGGAGTCAAGGGGGCTCTGAAAAACTGTTTTTT. V gene TRBV30 combines with J gene TRBJ1-4; 7 bases match TRBD1. The V gene's germline CDR1 is GTSNPN and CDR2 SVGIG (reference sequence). The CDR3 consists of 13 residues. Germline trimming cut 2 bases from V and 7 bases from J; bases unmatched to any gene: 4.

The chain is built from TRBV30 and TRBJ1-2; D uncertain. The V end was cut by 3 bases, the J end by 5 bases, with 10 bases between. The CDR3 spans 12 residues. The germline V gene encodes CDR1 GTSNPN and CDR2 SVGIG (reference sequence). CDR3 DNA: TGTGCCTGGAGCCCGGACGGATATGGCTACACCTTC. Translation gives CAWSPDGYGYTF.

In its sample, this clonotype was seen a few times. This chain uses TRBV5-1 with TRBJ1-1; the match to TRBD1 covers 7 bases. The CDR3 contains 15 residues. Germline V gene lookup returns CDR1 SGHRS and CDR2 YFSETQ. Trimming took 3 bases from V and 7 from J; bases not matched to a gene: 12. CDR3 residues: CASSSDPGQAHEAFF. CDR3 bases: TGCGCCAGCAGCTCGGACCCTGGACAGGCACATGAAGCTTTCTTT. Using reference TRBV5-1 and TRBJ1-1 for the parts outside the CDR3, the full variable domain is KAGVTQTPRYLIKTRGQQVTLSCSPISGHRSVSWYQQTPGQGLQFLFEYFSETQRNKGNFPGRFSGRQFSNSRSEMNVSTLELGDSALYLCASSSDPGQAHEAFFGQGTRLTVV.

V and J are TRBV12-3 or TRBV12-4 and TRBJ1-5, with D unclear. The CDR3 sequence is 13 residues long. V was cut by 6 bases and J by 3 bases, with 9 bases left in between. The CDR3 is CASSRQLNQPQHF. The CDR3 nucleotides read TGTGCCAGCAGCCGACAACTCAATCAGCCCCAGCATTTT.

V and J are TRBV5-4 and TRBJ1-3, with D perhaps matching TRBD1 (6 bases). There are 17 residues in the CDR3. V lost 3 bases and J 3 bases, leaving 19 bases between the germline ends. Per the germline V gene, CDR1 is SGHNT and CDR2 is YYREEE (reference sequence). The CDR3 sequence is CASSSPVGGAGGNTIYF. In nucleotides, the CDR3 is TGTGCCAGCAGCTCCCCTGTGGGGGGCGCGGGTGGAAACACCATATATTTT. The full variable domain, with the rest looked up from reference TRBV5-4 and TRBJ1-3, is ETGVTQSPTHLIKTRGQQVTLRCSSQSGHNTVSWYQQALGQGPQFIFQYYREEENGRGNFPPRFSGLQFPNYSSELNVNALELDDSALYLCASSSPVGGAGGNTIYFGEGSWLTVV.

This chain joins TRBV4-1 and TRBJ1-1; no clear D. Deletions cut 5 bases from V and 0 bases from J, with 10 bases between. The CDR3 spans 14 residues. Looked up from germline, CDR1 is MGHRA and CDR2 is YSYEKL. The CDR3 loop is CASSSPTLNTEAFF. The CDR3 nucleotides read TGCGCCAGCAGCTCGCCGACTCTGAACACTGAAGCTTTCTTT.

V gene TRBV5-6 combines with J gene TRBJ2-1; D unclear. Germline CDR1 reads SGHDT; CDR2 reads YYEEEE. V was trimmed by 5 bases and J by 5 bases, leaving 11 bases between them. The CDR3 totals 13 residues. The CDR3 reads CASSDRRNNEQFF. The CDR3 region has the DNA TGTGCCAGCAGTGACCGTCGTAACAATGAGCAGTTCTTC.

CDR3: CSARATGKTEAFF. The DNA for the CDR3 is TGCAGTGCTAGGGCGACAGGAAAAACTGAAGCTTTCTTT. The V and J genes are TRBV20-1 and TRBJ1-1; tentative D call: TRBD1 (6 bases). The CDR3 runs 13 residues. Looked up from germline, CDR1 is DFQATT and CDR2 is SNEGSKA (reference sequence). V shed 3 bases and J shed 5 bases, with 13 bases lying between them.

The V call is TRBV20-1, the J call TRBJ2-3, with TRBD2 matching 11 bases. V dropped 2 bases and J dropped 0; count of bases not matched to a gene: 10. Germline loops: CDR1 DFQATT, CDR2 SNEGSKA (reference sequence). CDR3 length: 18 amino acids. CDR3 loop: CSARTSGGLPTSTDTQYF. The DNA for the CDR3 is TGCAGTGCTAGAACTAGCGGGGGCCTCCCTACTAGCACAGATACGCAGTATTTT.

This clonotype was seen a handful of times. The V and J genes are TRBV28 and TRBJ1-3; D may be TRBD1 (5 bases). From germline, CDR1 is MDHEN and CDR2 SYDVKM. This CDR3 spans 13 amino acids. The V end lost 2 bases, the J end lost 6 bases, and 8 bases lay between the germline ends. CDR3: CASSLDRLNTIYF. The CDR3, as DNA: TGTGCCAGCAGTTTAGACAGACTAAACACCATATATTTT.

The chain carries TRBV7-8 and TRBJ1-4; 8 bases map to TRBD1. The junction had 10 bases not matched to a gene; V was cut back by 4 bases and J by 6 bases. CDR1 is SGHVS and CDR2 is FQNEAQ in the germline V gene. The CDR3 totals 16 residues. As DNA, the CDR3 is TGTGCCAGCAGCTCTAGGCTGACAGGGGCAGATGAAAAACTGTTTTTT. Amino acid sequence: CASSSRLTGADEKLFF.

This clonotype was recorded many times. This chain links TRBV28 with TRBJ2-7; possible D gene TRBD2, 6 bases. The CDR3 totals 15 residues. The germline V gene has CDR1 MDHEN and CDR2 SYDVKM. V lost 5 bases and J lost 2, with 16 bases in between. CDR3: CASSPLGGSPYEQYF. CDR3 sequence (DNA): TGTGCCAGCAGTCCCCTCGGGGGTTCCCCCTACGAGCAGTACTTC.

This clonotype was observed a handful of times. J is TRBJ2-3 and V is TRBV4-1; 9 nucleotides line up with TRBD2. The CDR3 has 17 residues. CDR1 MGHRA and CDR2 YSYEKL come from the germline V gene. The V gene end was trimmed by 2 bases and the J gene end by 5 bases; junction bases not matched to a gene: 11. The CDR3 DNA follows: TGCGCCAGCAGCCAACTTCCGACTAGCGGCACTAAAGATACGCAGTATTTT. Translating it yields CASSQLPTSGTKDTQYF.

The rearrangement links TRBV24-1 to TRBJ2-2, with D uncertain. Germline V lookup: CDR1 KGHDR, CDR2 SFDVKD. V lost 4 bases and J 1 base, leaving 6 bases between the germline ends. The CDR3 extends over 14 amino acids. The CDR3 DNA follows: TGTGCCACCAGTGACCGGGTGAACACCGGGGAGCTGTTTTTT. Protein product: CATSDRVNTGELFF.

This clonotype showed up just a few times. The chain couples TRBV14 to TRBJ2-3, with 9 bases matching TRBD1. The CDR3 is 15 residues long. V was pared by 4 bases and J by 4 bases, with 6 bases of the junction left unmatched. Germline lookup yields CDR1 SGHDN and CDR2 FVKESK. CDR3 sequence: CASSPFTGGADTQYF. For the CDR3, the DNA is TGTGCCAGCAGCCCCTTCACAGGGGGCGCAGATACGCAGTATTTT.

This chain uses TRBV30 with TRBJ1-3; D possibly corresponds to TRBD1 (6 bases). The V gene lost 3 bases and the J gene lost 0 bases, with 12 bases spanning the gap. Germline V gene sequence: CDR1 GTSNPN, CDR2 SVGIG (reference sequence). CDR3 size: 15 residues. The CDR3 loop is CAWRGGQFSGNTIYF. CDR3 in DNA: TGTGCCTGGAGGGGGGGCCAGTTCTCTGGAAACACCATATATTTT.

This clonotype came up a few times. V is TRBV27 and J is TRBJ2-5; D uncertain. V was pared by 3 bases and J by 2 bases, with 7 bases between. The CDR3 runs 13 residues. Germline V gives CDR1 MNHEY, CDR2 SMNVEV (reference sequence). This CDR3 is CASSFTEQETQYF. CDR3 coding DNA: TGTGCCAGCAGTTTTACGGAACAAGAGACCCAGTACTTC.

J is TRBJ2-1 and V is TRBV7-2; tentative D call: TRBD1 (5 bases). Trimming cost V 3 bases and J 6 bases, with 12 bases left between them. Germline V lookup: CDR1 SGHTA, CDR2 FQGNSA. CDR3 length equals 14 residues. The CDR3, as DNA: TGTGCCAGCAGCTTCAGGGTAGGCCCCAATGAGCAGTTCTTC. Translated, it gives CASSFRVGPNEQFF.

This clonotype appeared a few times. The chain employs TRBV5-4 and TRBJ2-4, with D tentatively TRBD2 (6 bases). V was cut by 0 bases and J by 0 bases, with 10 bases left in between. Germline loops: CDR1 SGHNT, CDR2 YYREEE (reference sequence). The CDR3 extends over 16 amino acids. CDR3 protein: CASSLVGGVAKNIQYF. The DNA for the CDR3 is TGTGCCAGCAGCTTGGTGGGGGGAGTAGCCAAAAACATTCAGTACTTC. Together with reference TRBV5-4 and TRBJ2-4, the CDR3 gives the full variable domain: ETGVTQSPTHLIKTRGQQVTLRCSSQSGHNTVSWYQQALGQGPQFIFQYYREEENGRGNFPPRFSGLQFPNYSSELNVNALELDDSALYLCASSLVGGVAKNIQYFGAGTRLSVL.

This clonotype showed up just a few times. This chain links TRBV20-1 with TRBJ2-7, with TRBD1 identical over 9 bases. The CDR3 is 16 residues long. CDR1 is DFQATT, CDR2 SNEGSKA, per germline (reference sequence). V lost 6 bases, J lost 3 bases, and 15 bases stayed unmatched. The CDR3 DNA reads TGCAGTGCAACCCTACCGGGACAGGGCATTCTCTACGAGCAGTACTTC. As protein: CSATLPGQGILYEQYF.

This clonotype has a handful of counts. V and J are TRBV3-1 and TRBJ2-1, with 9 bases that match TRBD2. Germline values: CDR1 LGHDT, CDR2 YNNKEL (reference sequence). The V and J ends lost 6 bases and 8 bases, in that order; junction bases with no gene match: 5. The CDR3 sequence is 13 residues long. CDR3 nucleotides: TGTGCCAGCAGGTCAGGGACTAGCCATGAGCAGTTCTTC. This encodes CASRSGTSHEQFF.

V usage is TRBV28 and J usage is TRBJ2-2; 7 nucleotides align to TRBD1. In germline, CDR1 is MDHEN, CDR2 SYDVKM. The CDR3 consists of 15 residues. J lost 4 bases, V lost 5 bases, and 7 bases had no gene match. This CDR3 reads CASSKRDRLTGELFF. The CDR3 bases are TGTGCCAGCAGTAAACGGGACAGACTCACCGGGGAGCTGTTTTTT.

The chain links TRBV27 to TRBJ2-1; possibly TRBD1 or TRBD2 for D (5 bases each). V shed 2 bases and J shed 10 bases, with 9 bases lying between them. The CDR3 contains 12 residues. From germline, CDR1 is MNHEY and CDR2 SMNVEV (reference sequence). Written as DNA, the CDR3 is TGTGCCAGCAGTTTAGATTGGGGGGAGCAGTTCTTC. Protein product: CASSLDWGEQFF.

With regard to this clonotype: Here the CDR3 omits its conserved ending phenylalanine or tryptophan, so a read error is the likely source. The chain has TRBV27 and TRBJ2-7; tentatively, D is TRBD1 (6 bases). Germline CDR1 MNHEY, CDR2 SMNVEV (reference sequence). Trimming took off 10 bases at V and 3 bases at J, with 19 bases between the two ends. The CDR3 has 14 amino acids. The CDR3 DNA reads TGTGCCACCAAAATCACCGGACAGAACTACGAGCAGTACCTC. Protein product: CATKITGQNYEQYL.